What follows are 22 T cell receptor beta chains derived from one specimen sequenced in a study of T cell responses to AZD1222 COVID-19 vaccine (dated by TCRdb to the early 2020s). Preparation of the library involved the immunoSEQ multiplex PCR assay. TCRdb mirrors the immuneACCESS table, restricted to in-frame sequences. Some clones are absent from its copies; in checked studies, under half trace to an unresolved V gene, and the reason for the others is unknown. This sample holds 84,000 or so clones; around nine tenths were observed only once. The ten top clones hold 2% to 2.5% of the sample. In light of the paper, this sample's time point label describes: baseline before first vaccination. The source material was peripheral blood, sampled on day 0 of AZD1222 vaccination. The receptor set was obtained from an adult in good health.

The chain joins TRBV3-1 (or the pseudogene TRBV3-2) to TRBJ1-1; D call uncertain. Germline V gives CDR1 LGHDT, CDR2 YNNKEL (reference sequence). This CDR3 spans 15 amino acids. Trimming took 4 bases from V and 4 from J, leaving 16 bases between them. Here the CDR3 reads CASSLIGYKATEAFF. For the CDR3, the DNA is TGTGCCAGCAGCCTAATAGGGTATAAGGCCACTGAAGCTTTCTTT.

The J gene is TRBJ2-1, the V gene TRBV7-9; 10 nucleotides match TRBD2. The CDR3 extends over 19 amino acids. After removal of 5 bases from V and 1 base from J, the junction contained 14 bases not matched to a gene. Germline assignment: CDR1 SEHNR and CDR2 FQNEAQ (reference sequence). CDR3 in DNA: TGTGCCAGCAGCCCCCCCTCGGGAGCGGGAGGGCCTTCCTACAATGAGCAGTTCTTC. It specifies CASSPPSGAGGPSYNEQFF.

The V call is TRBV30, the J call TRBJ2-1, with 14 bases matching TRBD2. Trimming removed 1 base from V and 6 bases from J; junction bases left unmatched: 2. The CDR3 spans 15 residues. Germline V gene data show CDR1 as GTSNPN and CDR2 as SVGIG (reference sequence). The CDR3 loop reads CAWSGGTSGGNEQFF. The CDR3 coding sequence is TGTGCCTGGAGTGGGGGGACTAGCGGGGGCAATGAGCAGTTCTTC.

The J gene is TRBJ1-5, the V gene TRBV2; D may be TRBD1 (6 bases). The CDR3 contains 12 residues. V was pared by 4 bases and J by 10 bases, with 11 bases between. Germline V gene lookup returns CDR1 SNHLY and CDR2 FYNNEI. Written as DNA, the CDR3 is TGTGCCAGCAGTGCGACAGGTCCCCCCCAGCATTTT. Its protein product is CASSATGPPQHF.

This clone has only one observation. In DNA form, the CDR3 reads TGTGCCAGTAGGCCTCAGGGTGGGGAGCTGTTTTTT. It codes for CASRPQGGELFF. The rearrangement joins TRBV19 to TRBJ2-2, with D possibly TRBD1 on 5 matching bases. CDR1 LNHDA and CDR2 SQIVND come from the germline V gene (reference sequence). The germline V and J ends were trimmed by 6 bases and 8 bases, with 10 bases remaining between them. The CDR3 runs to 12 residues.

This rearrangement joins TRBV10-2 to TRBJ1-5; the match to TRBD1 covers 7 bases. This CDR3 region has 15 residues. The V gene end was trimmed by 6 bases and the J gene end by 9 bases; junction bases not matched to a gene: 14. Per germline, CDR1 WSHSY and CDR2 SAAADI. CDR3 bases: TGCGCCAGCAGCCTCGGGACAGTGGGGGTTTGGCCCCAGCATTTT. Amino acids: CASSLGTVGVWPQHF.

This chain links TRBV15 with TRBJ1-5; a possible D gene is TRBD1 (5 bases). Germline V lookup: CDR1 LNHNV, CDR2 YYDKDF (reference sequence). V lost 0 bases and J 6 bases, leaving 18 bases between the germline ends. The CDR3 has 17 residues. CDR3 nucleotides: TGTGCCACCAGCAGAGACTTGGGCAGGGAGGAGCGTCAGCCCCAGCATTTT. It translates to CATSRDLGREERQPQHF.

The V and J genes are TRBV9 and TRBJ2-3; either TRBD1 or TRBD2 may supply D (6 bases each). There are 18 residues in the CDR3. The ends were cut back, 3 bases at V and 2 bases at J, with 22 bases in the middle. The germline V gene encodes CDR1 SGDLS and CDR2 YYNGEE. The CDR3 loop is CASSGPRGRGEITDTQYF. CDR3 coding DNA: TGTGCCAGCAGCGGACCCCGGGGGCGGGGCGAAATCACAGATACGCAGTATTTT.

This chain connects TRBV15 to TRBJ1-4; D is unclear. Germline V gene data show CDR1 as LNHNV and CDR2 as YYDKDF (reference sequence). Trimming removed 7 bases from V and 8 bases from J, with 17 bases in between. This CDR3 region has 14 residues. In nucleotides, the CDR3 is TGTGCCACCAACCCACGGGAGGGTGCGGAAAAACTGTTTTTT. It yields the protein CATNPREGAEKLFF.

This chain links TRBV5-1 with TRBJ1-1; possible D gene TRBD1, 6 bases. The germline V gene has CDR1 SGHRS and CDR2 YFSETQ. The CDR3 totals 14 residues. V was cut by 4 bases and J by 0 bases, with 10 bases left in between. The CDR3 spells CASSPGVLNTEAFF. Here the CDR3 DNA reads TGCGCCAGCAGCCCAGGGGTTTTGAACACTGAAGCTTTCTTT. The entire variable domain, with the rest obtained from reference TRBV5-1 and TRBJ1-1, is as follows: KAGVTQTPRYLIKTRGQQVTLSCSPISGHRSVSWYQQTPGQGLQFLFEYFSETQRNKGNFPGRFSGRQFSNSRSEMNVSTLELGDSALYLCASSPGVLNTEAFFGQGTRLTVV.

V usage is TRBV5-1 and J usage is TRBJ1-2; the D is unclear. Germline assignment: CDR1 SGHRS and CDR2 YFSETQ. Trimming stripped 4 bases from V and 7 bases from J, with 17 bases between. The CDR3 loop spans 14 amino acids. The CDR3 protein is CASSREGGKGGYTF. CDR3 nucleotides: TGCGCCAGCAGCAGGGAGGGAGGAAAGGGTGGCTACACCTTC.

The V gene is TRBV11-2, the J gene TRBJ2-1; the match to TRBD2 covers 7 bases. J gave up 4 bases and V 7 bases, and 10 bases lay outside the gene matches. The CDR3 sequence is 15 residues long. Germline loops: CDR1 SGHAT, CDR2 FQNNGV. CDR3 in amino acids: CASTLGGARYNEQFF. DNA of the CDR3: TGTGCCAGCACTTTGGGAGGGGCAAGATACAATGAGCAGTTCTTC.

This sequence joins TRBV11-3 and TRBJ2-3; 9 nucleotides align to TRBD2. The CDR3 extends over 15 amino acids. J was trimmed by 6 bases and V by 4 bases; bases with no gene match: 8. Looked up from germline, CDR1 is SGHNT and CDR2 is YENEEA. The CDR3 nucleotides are TGTGCCAGCAGCTATAGCGGGAGACGATCCGATACGCAGTATTTT. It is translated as CASSYSGRRSDTQYF.

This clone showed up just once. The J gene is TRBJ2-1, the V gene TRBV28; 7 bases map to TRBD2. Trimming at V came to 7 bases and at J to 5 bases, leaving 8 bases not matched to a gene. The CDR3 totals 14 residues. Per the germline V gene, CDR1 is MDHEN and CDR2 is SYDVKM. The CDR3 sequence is CASTGTGGNNEQFF. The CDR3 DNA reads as TGTGCCAGCACGGGGACGGGAGGCAACAATGAGCAGTTCTTC.

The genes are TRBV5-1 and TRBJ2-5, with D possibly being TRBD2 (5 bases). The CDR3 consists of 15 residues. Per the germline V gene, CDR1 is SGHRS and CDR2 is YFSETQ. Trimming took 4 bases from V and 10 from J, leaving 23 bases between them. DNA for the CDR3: TGCGCCAGCAGCGTGGACTCCCCGGCCCAGGAGGACCAGTACTTC. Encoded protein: CASSVDSPAQEDQYF.

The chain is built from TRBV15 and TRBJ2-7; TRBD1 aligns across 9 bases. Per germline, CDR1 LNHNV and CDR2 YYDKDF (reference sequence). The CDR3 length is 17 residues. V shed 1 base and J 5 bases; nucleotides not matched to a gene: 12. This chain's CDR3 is CATSRARPGQGTNEQYF. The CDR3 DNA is TGTGCCACCAGCAGAGCCCGACCCGGACAGGGGACGAACGAGCAGTACTTC.

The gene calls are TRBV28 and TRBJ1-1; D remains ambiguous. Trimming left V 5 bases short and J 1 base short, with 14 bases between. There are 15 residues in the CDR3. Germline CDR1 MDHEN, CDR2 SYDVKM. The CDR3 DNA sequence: TGTGCCAGCAGTCTCGGAGGCAGCCAGAACACTGAAGCTTTCTTT. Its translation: CASSLGGSQNTEAFF.

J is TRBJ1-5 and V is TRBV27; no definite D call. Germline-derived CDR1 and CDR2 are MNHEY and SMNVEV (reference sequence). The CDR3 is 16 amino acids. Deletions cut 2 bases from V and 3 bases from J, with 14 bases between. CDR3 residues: CASSLRADVVNQPQHF. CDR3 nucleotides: TGTGCCAGCAGTTTACGGGCAGACGTAGTCAATCAGCCCCAGCATTTT.

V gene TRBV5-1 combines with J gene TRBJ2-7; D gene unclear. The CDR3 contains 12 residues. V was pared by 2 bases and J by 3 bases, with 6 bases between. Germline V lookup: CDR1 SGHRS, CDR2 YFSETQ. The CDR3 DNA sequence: TGCGCCAGCAGCTTAGACTTCTACGAGCAGTACTTC. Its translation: CASSLDFYEQYF.

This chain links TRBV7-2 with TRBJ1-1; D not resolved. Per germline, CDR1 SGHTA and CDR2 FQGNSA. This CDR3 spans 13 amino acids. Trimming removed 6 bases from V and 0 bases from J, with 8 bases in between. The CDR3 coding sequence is TGTGCCAGCAGGAACGAGCTGAACACTGAAGCTTTCTTT. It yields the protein CASRNELNTEAFF.

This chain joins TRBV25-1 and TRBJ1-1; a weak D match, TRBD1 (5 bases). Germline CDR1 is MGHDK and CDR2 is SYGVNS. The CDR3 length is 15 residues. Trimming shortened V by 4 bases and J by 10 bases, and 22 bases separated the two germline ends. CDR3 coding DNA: TGTGCCAGCAGTGGGGAGGGACGGAAGGGCCCGTTAGCTTTCTTT. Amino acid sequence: CASSGEGRKGPLAFF.

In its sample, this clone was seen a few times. The CDR3 region is CASRRQGAGQPQHF. DNA of the CDR3: TGTGCCAGCAGACGACAGGGGGCTGGTCAGCCCCAGCATTTT. The chain employs TRBV6-5 and TRBJ1-5; 10 positions match TRBD1. Germline CDR1 is MNHEY and CDR2 is SVGAGI. The J segment lost 6 bases and the V segment lost 6 bases, leaving 5 bases of the junction unmatched. CDR3 size: 14 residues.